A single sample is the source of the 16 T cell receptor beta chains below, sequenced in a study of blood T cell repertoires in COVID-19. Profiling relied on immunoSEQ multiplex PCR, and the TCRdb table lists in-frame clones only, not all of them. Of 230,000 or so clones listed, 75% to 90% are singletons. The sequenced sample consisted of peripheral blood. These receptors were collected from a human donor in a cohort sampled during active COVID-19.

This clone was counted between two and nine times. The V call is TRBV9, the J call TRBJ2-7, with no clear D. Trimming left V 4 bases short and J 0 bases short, with 11 bases between. The CDR3 extends over 14 amino acids. Per germline, CDR1 SGDLS and CDR2 YYNGEE. The CDR3 nucleotides read TGTGCCAGCAGCCCCGTTAGCACCTCCTACGAGCAGTACTTC. It encodes CASSPVSTSYEQYF.

The chain recombines TRBV6-5 with TRBJ1-3; the match to TRBD1 covers 8 bases. J was trimmed by 7 bases and V by 4 bases; bases with no gene match: 6. CDR3 length: 14 amino acids. Germline loops: CDR1 MNHEY, CDR2 SVGAGI. This chain's CDR3 is CASSSTGGRNTIYF. DNA of the CDR3: TGTGCCAGCAGTTCTACAGGGGGAAGGAACACCATATATTTT.

The V call is TRBV28, the J call TRBJ2-7; 12 bases align to TRBD2. After removal of 6 bases from V and 2 bases from J, the junction contained 5 bases not matched to a gene. CDR3 length: 15 residues. Per germline, CDR1 MDHEN and CDR2 SYDVKM. The CDR3 here is CASRLGLAGPYEQYF. CDR3 bases: TGTGCCAGCAGACTGGGACTAGCGGGTCCCTACGAGCAGTACTTC.

The J gene is TRBJ2-1, the V gene TRBV5-1, with 14 bases lining up with TRBD2. CDR3 size: 15 residues. Germline CDR1 reads SGHRS; CDR2 reads YFSETQ. J gave up 7 bases and V 4 bases, and 4 bases lay outside the gene matches. The CDR3: CASSGGTSGRNEQFF. The CDR3 nucleotides are TGCGCCAGCAGCGGCGGGACTAGCGGGAGAAATGAGCAGTTCTTC.

The chain employs TRBV24-1 and TRBJ2-3; 9 bases match TRBD1. This CDR3 is 18 amino acids long. Looked up from germline, CDR1 is KGHDR and CDR2 is SFDVKD. The V and J ends lost 5 bases and 2 bases, in that order; junction bases with no gene match: 13. Written as DNA, the CDR3 is TGTGCCACCAGTGGCTTATGGACAGGGGTCGGGGACACAGATACGCAGTATTTT. This codes for CATSGLWTGVGDTDTQYF.

This clone came up once. The CDR3 reads CASSKTGTSNQPQHF. The CDR3 nucleotides read TGTGCCAGCAGCAAAACAGGGACTAGCAATCAGCCCCAGCATTTT. V usage is TRBV9 and J usage is TRBJ1-5, with D possibly being TRBD1 (6 bases). V was shortened by 4 bases and J by 0 bases, with 11 bases between the two germline ends. The germline V gene has CDR1 SGDLS and CDR2 YYNGEE. The CDR3 loop spans 15 amino acids.

This chain joins TRBV19 and TRBJ1-1, with 7 bases identical to TRBD1. J lost 4 bases, V lost 3 bases, and 8 bases had no gene match. The germline V gene encodes CDR1 LNHDA and CDR2 SQIVND (reference sequence). This CDR3 is 15 amino acids long. The chain's CDR3 is CASSITATGTTEAFF. The DNA for the CDR3 is TGTGCCAGTAGTATCACGGCGACAGGGACCACTGAAGCTTTCTTT.

This clone was observed a handful of times. The rearrangement joins TRBV7-3 to TRBJ2-7; 11 bases fit TRBD2. This CDR3 spans 17 amino acids. V lost 5 bases, J lost 4 bases, and 13 bases stayed unmatched. CDR1 is SGHTA, CDR2 FQGTGA, per germline. CDR3 in DNA: TGTGCCAGCAGCCAATGGGCCGGGACTAGCGGATTATACGAGCAGTACTTC. It is translated as CASSQWAGTSGLYEQYF. Full variable domain (remainder filled in from reference TRBV7-3 and TRBJ2-7): GAGVSQTPSNKVTEKGKYVELRCDPISGHTALYWYRQSLGQGPEFLIYFQGTGAADDSGLPNDRFFAVRPEGSVSTLKIQRTERGDSAVYLCASSQWAGTSGLYEQYFGPGTRLTVT.

This chain links TRBV19 with TRBJ2-7, with a possible D match to TRBD1 (6 bases). Germline V gives CDR1 LNHDA, CDR2 SQIVND (reference sequence). The V gene lost 4 bases and the J gene lost 7 bases, with 14 bases spanning the gap. This CDR3 is 13 amino acids long. The CDR3 reads CASSTNRDGEQYF. CDR3 nucleotide sequence: TGTGCCAGTAGTACCAACAGGGATGGGGAGCAGTACTTC.

This CDR3 reads CASSTLGGNTEAFF. CDR3 DNA sequence: TGTGCCAGTAGTACCCTAGGGGGGAACACTGAAGCTTTCTTT. This chain connects TRBV19 to TRBJ1-1; D might be TRBD1 (6 bases). The CDR3 totals 14 residues. Trimming took off 4 bases at V and 1 base at J, with 10 bases between the two ends. Germline CDR1 and CDR2: LNHDA and SQIVND (reference sequence). Combining the CDR3 with reference TRBV19 and TRBJ1-1 gives the whole variable domain DGGITQSPKYLFRKEGQNVTLSCEQNLNHDAMYWYRQDPGQGLRLIYYSQIVNDFQKGDIAEGYSVSREKKESFPLTVTSAQKNPTAFYLCASSTLGGNTEAFFGQGTRLTVV.

The chain recombines TRBV5-1 with TRBJ1-1, with D tentatively TRBD1 (5 bases). The CDR3 has 15 residues. Germline CDR1 reads SGHRS; CDR2 reads YFSETQ. V gave up 4 bases and J gave up 1 base, with 14 bases separating them. CDR3 nucleotides: TGCGCCAGCAGCCCGGGGGGGGGTGCGAACACTGAAGCTTTCTTT. It codes for CASSPGGGANTEAFF.

J is TRBJ2-5 and V is TRBV9, with 10 bases that match TRBD2. Germline V gene sequence: CDR1 SGDLS, CDR2 YYNGEE. The junction had 10 bases not matched to a gene; V was cut back by 3 bases and J by 8 bases. CDR3 length equals 15 residues. The CDR3, as DNA: TGTGCCAGCAGCGCGACTAGCGGGTCGTCAGTAACCCAGTACTTC. Amino acids: CASSATSGSSVTQYF.

The rearrangement uses TRBV4-3 and TRBJ2-6, with TRBD2 as a possible D gene (5 bases). Deletions cut 3 bases from V and 0 bases from J, with 12 bases between. This CDR3 has 17 residues. Germline CDR1 reads LGHNA; CDR2 reads YSLEER. The chain's CDR3 is CASSQLLTSSGANVLTF. The CDR3 coding sequence is TGCGCCAGCAGCCAGTTGCTAACTAGCTCTGGGGCCAACGTCCTGACTTTC.

This rearrangement joins TRBV28 to TRBJ2-7; D is perhaps TRBD1 (6 bases). Trimming stripped 5 bases from V and 1 base from J, with 12 bases between. The germline V gene has CDR1 MDHEN and CDR2 SYDVKM. The length of the CDR3 is 14 residues. The CDR3 nucleotides read TGTGCCAGCAGTGATACAGGGATTTCCTACGAGCAGTACTTC. Residues: CASSDTGISYEQYF.

V is TRBV19 and J is TRBJ2-7, with TRBD2 matching 14 bases. The CDR3 loop spans 18 amino acids. V was clipped by 4 bases and J by 0 bases; unmatched bases: 8. Germline CDR1 LNHDA, CDR2 SQIVND (reference sequence). The CDR3 loop is CASSSAGLAGGHSYEQYF. The CDR3 DNA is TGTGCCAGTAGTAGCGCAGGACTAGCGGGAGGTCACTCCTACGAGCAGTACTTC.

CDR3 nucleotides: TGTGCCAGCCACCGGGACAGGTCTTTGTCTGGGGCCAACGTCCTGACTTTC. Its protein product is CASHRDRSLSGANVLTF. The chain couples TRBV7-9 to TRBJ2-6; 8 bases fit TRBD1. The germline V gene encodes CDR1 SEHNR and CDR2 FQNEAQ (reference sequence). The CDR3 extends over 17 amino acids. The ends lost 8 bases at V and 1 base at J; junction bases unmatched: 10. Full variable domain (outside the CDR3, taken from reference TRBV7-9 and TRBJ2-6): DTGVSQNPRHKITKRGQNVTFRCDPISEHNRLYWYRQTLGQGPEFLTYFQNEAQLEKSRLLSDRFSAERPKGSFSTLEIQRTEQGDSAMYLCASHRDRSLSGANVLTFGAGSRLTVL.